The rows below give T cell receptor beta chains drawn from one sample of a study of control samples from healthy donors and cancer patients. Generated by immunoSEQ multiplex PCR, the TCRdb table keeps only in-frame clones and is missing some. The sample comprises fewer than 200,000 clones, 90% to 95% of which are singletons, and about 15% rests with the top ten. The sequenced sample was PBMCs. All receptors derive from a man in his sixties with colorectal cancer. CDR3s include the opening cysteine and the closing phenylalanine or tryptophan. Fields, in order: V gene, J gene, D gene, clone size, CDR3 protein, CDR3 DNA. The D gene is left open where the match is weak. The size entry is marked missing in some rows and otherwise reads once, few, many or a size class.

V: TRBV19
J: TRBJ1-2
D: TRBD1
size: -
CDR3: CASSTGTGGNYGYTF
DNA: TGTGCCAGTAGTACCGGGACAGGGGGCAACTATGGCTACACCTTC

V: TRBV27
J: TRBJ2-3
D: -
size: -
CDR3: CASSPGGQVGHTQYF
DNA: TGTGCCAGCAGTCCCGGAGGGCAGGTAGGGCATACGCAGTATTTT

V: TRBV18
J: TRBJ2-3
D: TRBD2
size: -
CDR3: CASSPSGLAVSTDTQYF
DNA: TGTGCCAGCTCACCATCGGGACTAGCGGTCAGCACAGATACGCAGTATTTT

V: TRBV5-8
J: TRBJ2-7
D: -
size: -
CDR3: CASSLGPLTYEQYF
DNA: TGTGCCAGCAGCTTGGGCCCGCTAACCTACGAGCAGTACTTC

V: TRBV25-1
J: TRBJ1-2
D: -
size: -
CDR3: CASSGDLPRYGYTF
DNA: TGTGCCAGCAGTGGGGACCTTCCTAGGTATGGCTACACCTTC

V: TRBV21-1
J: TRBJ1-4
D: -
size: -
CDR3: CASSMRTTTLNEKLFF
DNA: TGTGCCAGCAGCATGAGGACCACGACCCTTAATGAAAAACTGTTTTTT

V: TRBV10-3
J: TRBJ2-1
D: TRBD2
size: -
CDR3: CAISETGGASSYNEQFF
DNA: TGTGCCATCAGTGAGACGGGAGGGGCGAGCTCCTACAATGAGCAGTTCTTC

V: TRBV5-1
J: TRBJ2-3
D: -
size: -
CDR3: CASSLALGNADTQYF
DNA: TGCGCCAGCAGCTTGGCCTTAGGGAATGCGGATACGCAGTATTTT

V: TRBV7-9
J: TRBJ2-1
D: -
size: -
CDR3: CASSLTQGSYNEQFF
DNA: TGTGCCAGCAGCTTAACCCAGGGCTCCTACAATGAGCAGTTCTTC

V: TRBV10-1
J: TRBJ2-2
D: -
size: -
CDR3: CASKGQRNTGELFF
DNA: TGCGCCAGCAAGGGGCAGCGGAACACCGGGGAGCTGTTTTTT

V: TRBV7-2
J: TRBJ1-5
D: TRBD1
size: -
CDR3: CASSLIGAGGSFSNQPQHF
DNA: TGTGCCAGCAGCCTTATAGGGGCAGGGGGGTCTTTCAGCAATCAGCCCCAGCATTTT

V: TRBV4-1
J: TRBJ1-5
D: TRBD1
size: -
CDR3: CASSQVDDRGNQPQHF
DNA: TGCGCCAGCAGCCAAGTCGATGACAGGGGGAATCAGCCCCAGCATTTT

V: TRBV27
J: TRBJ1-2
D: -
size: -
CDR3: CASSLSADRELYGYTF
DNA: TGTGCCAGCAGTTTATCCGCGGACAGAGAACTCTATGGCTACACCTTC

V: TRBV5-5
J: TRBJ1-2
D: -
size: -
CDR3: CASSLDARSGSYGYTF
DNA: TGTGCCAGCAGCTTGGATGCGCGCTCCGGGTCCTATGGCTACACCTTC

V: TRBV19
J: TRBJ1-3
D: -
size: -
CDR3: CASSLPSSGNTIYF
DNA: TGTGCCAGTAGTTTACCGAGCTCTGGAAACACCATATATTTT

V: TRBV6-4
J: TRBJ1-6
D: -
size: -
CDR3: CASSETGYNSPLHF
DNA: TGTGCCAGCAGTGAGACCGGCTATAATTCACCCCTCCACTTT

V: TRBV11-2
J: TRBJ1-6
D: -
size: few
CDR3: CASSLERSPLHF
DNA: TGTGCCAGCAGCTTAGAACGTTCACCCCTCCACTTT

V: TRBV7-9
J: TRBJ1-2
D: TRBD1
size: -
CDR3: CASSLGSLDRVDGYTF
DNA: TGTGCCAGCAGCTTAGGATCATTGGACAGGGTTGATGGCTACACCTTC

V: TRBV27
J: TRBJ2-5
D: -
size: once
CDR3: CASSLSWGTEAQETQYF
DNA: TGTGCCAGCAGTTTATCATGGGGGACGGAGGCCCAAGAGACCCAGTACTTC

V: TRBV27
J: TRBJ1-1
D: -
size: once
CDR3: CASRGGGTEAFF
DNA: TGTGCCAGCCGTGGAGGAGGCACTGAAGCTTTCTTT

V: TRBV7-2
J: TRBJ2-7
D: -
size: -
CDR3: CASSLDPDGVREQYF
DNA: TGTGCCAGCAGCTTAGATCCGGACGGGGTGCGGGAGCAGTACTTC

V: TRBV11-3
J: TRBJ2-7
D: -
size: -
CDR3: CASSYRGSDNYYEQYF
DNA: TGTGCCAGCAGCTACCGGGGTTCGGACAATTACTACGAGCAGTACTTC

V: TRBV24-1
J: TRBJ1-5
D: TRBD1
size: -
CDR3: CATRGQGDSNQPQHF
DNA: TGTGCCACCCGGGGTCAGGGGGATAGCAATCAGCCCCAGCATTTT

V: TRBV19
J: TRBJ1-2
D: -
size: -
CDR3: CASTAGGAGNYGYTF
DNA: TGTGCCAGTACCGCCGGGGGGGCTGGAAACTATGGCTACACCTTC

V: TRBV6-4
J: TRBJ1-1
D: -
size: -
CDR3: CASSDLAGRTEAFF
DNA: TGTGCCAGCAGTGACTTGGCCGGGCGGACTGAAGCTTTCTTT

V: TRBV6-4
J: TRBJ2-4
D: -
size: -
CDR3: CASSRSRDRPGVHF
DNA: TGTGCCAGCAGTCGGTCCCGGGACCGCCCCGGGGTTCACTTC

V: TRBV13
J: TRBJ2-1
D: TRBD2
size: -
CDR3: CASSSFGGGQTEQFF
DNA: TGTGCCAGCAGCTCCTTCGGGGGGGGCCAAACTGAGCAGTTCTTC

V: TRBV28
J: TRBJ2-5
D: TRBD1
size: -
CDR3: CARVGGDRGRETQYF
DNA: TGTGCCCGCGTGGGGGGGGACAGGGGGCGAGAGACCCAGTACTTC

V: TRBV6-6
J: TRBJ1-3
D: TRBD1
size: -
CDR3: CASYRQGPFSGNTIYF
DNA: TGTGCCAGCTACCGACAGGGCCCCTTCTCTGGAAACACCATATATTTT

V: TRBV6-2/TRBV6-3
J: TRBJ1-1
D: -
size: -
CDR3: CASSYQGMNTEAFF
DNA: TGTGCCAGCAGTTACCAGGGGATGAACACTGAAGCTTTCTTT

V: TRBV19
J: TRBJ1-5
D: -
size: few
CDR3: CASSGQDNNQPQHF
DNA: TGTGCCAGTAGTGGTCAGGACAACAATCAGCCCCAGCATTTT

V: TRBV10-2
J: TRBJ2-5
D: TRBD1
size: -
CDR3: CASRTGGQETQYF
DNA: TGCGCCAGCAGGACAGGGGGCCAAGAGACCCAGTACTTC

V: TRBV14
J: TRBJ1-2
D: -
size: -
CDR3: CASSPSPNYGYTF
DNA: TGTGCCAGCAGTCCCAGTCCGAACTATGGCTACACCTTC

V: TRBV1
J: TRBJ1-2
D: -
size: -
CDR3: CTSRRQGAFGYTF
DNA: TGCACCAGCAGACGACAGGGGGCTTTTGGCTACACCTTC

V: TRBV19
J: TRBJ1-4
D: -
size: -
CDR3: CASSRLFRDEKLFF
DNA: TGTGCCAGTAGTAGGCTTTTCAGAGATGAAAAACTGTTTTTT

V: TRBV4-2
J: TRBJ2-5
D: TRBD2
size: -
CDR3: CASSQDWGLTVTQYF
DNA: TGTGCCAGCAGCCAAGATTGGGGACTAACGGTGACCCAGTACTTC

V: TRBV6-5
J: TRBJ1-4
D: TRBD1
size: -
CDR3: CASRRQGAGEKLFF
DNA: TGTGCCAGCAGGCGACAGGGGGCGGGTGAAAAACTGTTTTTT

V: TRBV11-2
J: TRBJ2-2
D: -
size: -
CDR3: CASSLYSGELFF
DNA: TGTGCCAGCAGCTTGTATTCCGGGGAGCTGTTTTTT

V: TRBV7-9
J: TRBJ1-4
D: -
size: once
CDR3: CASSRVDSKKGEKLFF
DNA: TGTGCCAGCAGCCGAGTGGACAGTAAAAAAGGTGAAAAACTGTTTTTT

V: TRBV7-9
J: TRBJ1-6
D: -
size: -
CDR3: CASSLVTAHSPLHF
DNA: TGTGCCAGCAGCTTGGTAACAGCTCATTCACCCCTCCACTTT

V: TRBV3-1/TRBV3-2
J: TRBJ2-1
D: -
size: once
CDR3: CASSQGFFTLDSKGDNEQFF
DNA: TGTGCCAGCAGCCAAGGTTTCTTCACACTCGACTCCAAGGGGGACAATGAGCAGTTCTTC

V: TRBV5-1
J: TRBJ1-2
D: -
size: few
CDR3: CASSLPQDSSYGYTF
DNA: TGCGCCAGCAGCTTACCCCAAGACAGTAGCTATGGCTACACCTTC

V: TRBV5-1
J: TRBJ1-1
D: TRBD1
size: -
CDR3: CASSFSGGTEAFF
DNA: TGCGCCAGCAGCTTCTCAGGGGGCACTGAAGCTTTCTTT

V: TRBV9
J: TRBJ1-2
D: TRBD1
size: -
CDR3: CASRRTGFGYTF
DNA: TGTGCCAGCAGGAGGACAGGGTTTGGCTACACCTTC

V: TRBV5-1
J: TRBJ2-1
D: -
size: -
CDR3: CASSLTGLGYNEQFF
DNA: TGCGCCAGCAGCTTGACAGGGTTGGGATACAATGAGCAGTTCTTC

V: TRBV19
J: TRBJ2-7
D: -
size: -
CDR3: CASSSGEAPYEQYF
DNA: TGTGCCAGTAGTAGCGGGGAGGCCCCCTACGAGCAGTACTTC

V: TRBV27
J: TRBJ1-3
D: -
size: -
CDR3: CASSATYLSGNTIYF
DNA: TGTGCCAGCAGTGCGACATATCTCTCTGGAAACACCATATATTTT

V: TRBV27
J: TRBJ2-2
D: TRBD2
size: -
CDR3: CASSAGGRITGELFF
DNA: TGTGCCAGCAGTGCGGGGGGGCGAATCACCGGGGAGCTGTTTTTT

V: TRBV7-9
J: TRBJ1-4
D: TRBD1
size: once
CDR3: CASSFRGTENEKLFF
DNA: TGTGCCAGCAGCTTCAGAGGGACAGAGAATGAAAAACTGTTTTTT

V: TRBV11-2
J: TRBJ2-3
D: -
size: -
CDR3: CASKDARVTDTQYF
DNA: TGTGCCAGCAAAGACGCGAGGGTGACAGATACGCAGTATTTT

V: TRBV19
J: TRBJ2-1
D: TRBD2
size: -
CDR3: CASSTGLAGNYNEQFF
DNA: TGTGCCAGTAGTACGGGACTAGCGGGGAATTACAATGAGCAGTTCTTC

V: TRBV6-5
J: TRBJ2-7
D: TRBD2
size: -
CDR3: CASSYGGGGAYEQYF
DNA: TGTGCCAGCAGTTACGGCGGGGGAGGGGCCTACGAGCAGTACTTC

V: TRBV2
J: TRBJ2-7
D: -
size: few
CDR3: CASKTSNEQYF
DNA: TGTGCCAGTAAAACTAGCAACGAGCAGTACTTC

V: TRBV6-4
J: TRBJ2-1
D: -
size: -
CDR3: CASSDSGQQSYNEQFF
DNA: TGTGCCAGCAGTGACTCGGGACAACAATCCTACAATGAGCAGTTCTTC

V: TRBV6-6
J: TRBJ2-3
D: -
size: -
CDR3: CASRPDPPRADTQYF
DNA: TGTGCCAGCAGACCCGACCCCCCTCGTGCAGATACGCAGTATTTT